Each of the 24 T cell receptor beta chains below was sequenced from the same sample in a study of T cell repertoires in cytomegalovirus infection. MiXCR, run by TCRdb on the reads, gives a single entry per CDR3 protein. Counted here are some 150,000 distinct CDR3 sequences, about 6.5% occurring once; the ten biggest clones make up roughly 18%. Sequenced input: PBMCs. All receptors derive from a human donor in good health (CMV status not recorded). Some clones in this sample may be carry-over from other donors' samples.

This clonotype appeared many times. The gene calls are TRBV2 and TRBJ1-6; D call uncertain. Trimming cost V 6 bases and J 2 bases, with 11 bases left between them. Looked up from germline, CDR1 is SNHLY and CDR2 is FYNNEI. This CDR3 contains 15 residues. This CDR3 reads CASRPAGAYNSPLHF. DNA of the CDR3: TGTGCCAGCAGGCCGGCGGGTGCCTATAATTCACCCCTCCACTTT.

This clonotype was seen more than once but under ten times. This chain joins TRBV11-2 and TRBJ2-5; D ambiguous. Trimming took off 5 bases at V and 5 bases at J, with 6 bases between the two ends. The CDR3 has 11 amino acids. CDR1 and CDR2 (germline): SGHAT, FQNNGV. The CDR3 sequence: CASSTSETQYF. CDR3 bases: TGTGCCAGCAGCACTTCTGAGACCCAGTACTTC.

The CDR3 reads CASSYLRTASAEAFF. The DNA for the CDR3 is TGTGCCAGCAGTTATCTTAGGACAGCCAGTGCTGAAGCTTTCTTT. The chain is built from TRBV6-9 and TRBJ1-1; possibly TRBD1 for D (6 bases). V lost 2 bases and J lost 6, with 16 bases in between. Germline CDR1 is MNHGY and CDR2 is SVAAGI. The CDR3 is 15 residues long.

This clonotype was detected many times. V is TRBV2 and J is TRBJ2-3; D is ambiguous. This CDR3 region has 17 residues. Trimming took 2 bases from V and 2 from J, leaving 17 bases between them. Germline V gene sequence: CDR1 SNHLY, CDR2 FYNNEI. The CDR3, as DNA: TGTGCCAGCAGTGAAATCGGCAGGATGGCCGTCACAGATACGCAGTATTTT. It encodes CASSEIGRMAVTDTQYF.

This clonotype was seen ten or more times. The V call is TRBV6-2 or TRBV6-3, the J call TRBJ2-1, with D perhaps matching TRBD1 or TRBD2 (5 bases each). Germline V lookup: CDR1 MNHEY, CDR2 SVGEGT. The V gene lost 6 bases and the J gene lost 5 bases, with 14 bases spanning the gap. The CDR3 loop spans 14 amino acids. The CDR3 protein is CASSPQGDHNEQFF. The CDR3 bases are TGTGCCAGCAGCCCCCAAGGGGACCACAATGAGCAGTTCTTC.

This clonotype was picked up many times. The junction does not match germline at one end; this may be a read error. The rearrangement joins TRBV7-9 to TRBJ2-1; TRBD1 might be the D (6 bases). The length of the CDR3 is 11 residues. Germline V lookup: CDR1 SEHNR, CDR2 FQNEAQ (reference sequence). CDR3 nucleotides: TGTGCCAGCAGTCAGAAACTACAGGGCAACTTC. Translated: CASSQKLQGNF.

This clonotype appeared many times. The J gene is TRBJ2-2, the V gene TRBV7-3; the match to TRBD2 covers 7 bases. Unmatched junction bases numbered 11, after V lost 4 bases and J lost 0 bases. Germline V gene data show CDR1 as SGHTA and CDR2 as FQGTGA. This CDR3 region has 18 residues. As DNA, the CDR3 is TGTGCCAGCAGCTCGGGCTCCGGGACTACGGCGAACACCGGGGAGCTGTTTTTT. Translated: CASSSGSGTTANTGELFF.

This clonotype was counted between two and nine times. The chain links TRBV18 to TRBJ2-1; a possible D gene is TRBD1 (6 bases). In germline, CDR1 is KGHSH, CDR2 LQKENI. The V end lost 3 bases, the J end lost 6 bases, and 15 bases lay between the germline ends. CDR3 size: 15 residues. CDR3 sequence: CASSPRDIEGNEQFF. The DNA for the CDR3 is TGTGCCAGCTCACCTCGGGACATCGAAGGCAATGAGCAGTTCTTC.

This clonotype was counted many times. The chain carries TRBV6-6 and TRBJ1-5; D is possibly TRBD1 (6 bases). The V end was cut by 6 bases, the J end by 2 bases, with 20 bases between. The length of the CDR3 is 17 residues. CDR1 MNHNY and CDR2 SVGAGI come from the germline V gene (reference sequence). This CDR3 is CASRNLEGGPGNQPQHF. The CDR3 DNA reads as TGTGCCAGCAGGAACCTCGAGGGGGGGCCCGGCAATCAGCCCCAGCATTTT.

The chain joins TRBV5-1 to TRBJ1-1, with D perhaps matching TRBD1 (6 bases). Germline lookup yields CDR1 SGHRS and CDR2 YFSETQ. The V and J ends lost 4 bases and 3 bases respectively, with 10 bases between them. The CDR3 spans 13 residues. The CDR3 DNA follows: TGCGCCAGCAGCACCCAGGGGTACACTGAAGCTTTCTTT. Amino acids: CASSTQGYTEAFF.

A note on this clonotype: This sequence may be a read error, since a much larger clone differs from it by one base. The chain joins TRBV20-1 to TRBJ1-1; no clear D gene. Trimming shortened V by 5 bases and J by 5 bases, and 12 bases separated the two germline ends. This CDR3 contains 12 residues. Germline V CDR1 and CDR2: DFQATT, SNEGSKA (reference sequence). The CDR3 here is CSAGGIRTEAFF. The CDR3 coding sequence is TGCAGTGCTGGAGGGATTCGGACTGAAGCTTTCTTT.

This clonotype was counted only a few times. The V call is TRBV6-2 or TRBV6-3, the J call TRBJ2-5; D gene ambiguous. The CDR3 runs to 13 residues. V was shortened by 4 bases and J by 2 bases, with 8 bases between the two germline ends. Germline CDR1 MNHEY, CDR2 SVGEGT. The CDR3 sequence: CASSWPIQETQYF. The DNA for the CDR3 is TGTGCCAGCAGTTGGCCAATTCAAGAGACCCAGTACTTC.

In its sample, this clonotype was seen many times. This chain joins TRBV7-2 and TRBJ2-3; D unclear. Between the trimmed V and J ends, which lost 1 base and 0 bases, there was a span of 2 bases. Germline assignment: CDR1 SGHTA and CDR2 FQGNSA. The CDR3 loop spans 13 amino acids. CDR3 sequence (DNA): TGTGCCAGCAGCTTAGGAAGCACAGATACGCAGTATTTT. This sequence encodes CASSLGSTDTQYF.

This clonotype was observed many times. This chain links TRBV19 with TRBJ1-1; 8 nucleotides match TRBD1. This CDR3 spans 15 amino acids. Germline trimming cut 2 bases from V and 0 bases from J; bases unmatched to any gene: 2. Germline loops: CDR1 LNHDA, CDR2 SQIVND (reference sequence). The CDR3 protein is CASSIQTGVNTEAFF. In DNA form, the CDR3 reads TGTGCCAGTAGTATACAGACAGGGGTGAACACTGAAGCTTTCTTT. The full variable domain, in which reference TRBV19 and TRBJ1-1 provide the parts outside the CDR3, is DGGITQSPKYLFRKEGQNVTLSCEQNLNHDAMYWYRQDPGQGLRLIYYSQIVNDFQKGDIAEGYSVSREKKESFPLTVTSAQKNPTAFYLCASSIQTGVNTEAFFGQGTRLTVV.

The table lists this clonotype with a few counts. The chain uses TRBV2 and TRBJ2-3; 12 nucleotides line up with TRBD2. V was pared by 6 bases and J by 3 bases, with 7 bases of the junction left unmatched. Germline CDR1 reads SNHLY; CDR2 reads FYNNEI. This CDR3 has 16 amino acids. The CDR3 nucleotides read TGTGCCAGCAGGGCTGGACTAGCGGGGTCAACAGATACGCAGTATTTT. This codes for CASRAGLAGSTDTQYF.

In its sample, this clonotype was seen many times. The chain combines TRBV7-8 with TRBJ2-2; no firm D call. V was clipped by 5 bases and J by 6 bases, with 13 bases between them. CDR1 is SGHVS, CDR2 FQNEAQ, per germline. The CDR3 length is 14 residues. CDR3 amino acids: CASSPNRNPGELFF. The CDR3 DNA reads TGTGCCAGCAGCCCAAACAGAAACCCCGGGGAGCTGTTTTTT.

This clonotype was seen many times. The chain is built from TRBV10-3 and TRBJ2-7, with TRBD2 matching 13 bases. The germline CDR1 and CDR2 sequences are ENHRY and SYGVKD. V dropped 3 bases and J dropped 4; count of bases not matched to a gene: 3. The CDR3 sequence is 15 residues long. The CDR3: CAISEPGLAGYEQYF. The DNA for the CDR3 is TGTGCCATCAGTGAACCGGGACTAGCGGGGTACGAGCAGTACTTC.

The chain joins TRBV30 to TRBJ1-1, with D possibly TRBD1 on 5 matching bases. V lost 8 bases and J lost 8, with 18 bases in between. CDR1 and CDR2 from the germline V gene are GTSNPN and SVGIG (reference sequence). The CDR3 is 12 amino acids. DNA of the CDR3: TGTGCCGTCATAATATTACAGGTGGAAGCTTTCTTT. This translates into CAVIILQVEAFF.

This clonotype was observed many times. The chain couples TRBV7-9 to TRBJ1-4, with 7 positions matching TRBD1. The CDR3 consists of 16 residues. The V gene's germline CDR1 is SEHNR and CDR2 FQNEAQ (reference sequence). The V gene end was trimmed by 1 base and the J gene end by 5 bases; junction bases not matched to a gene: 7. CDR3 loop: CASSLDRAGGNEKLFF. The CDR3 region has the DNA TGTGCCAGCAGCTTAGATCGGGCAGGGGGAAATGAAAAACTGTTTTTT.

Comment on this clonotype: Since a much larger clone is just one base distant, this may be a read error. The J gene is TRBJ1-1, the V gene TRBV6-2 or TRBV6-3; D call uncertain. The germline CDR1 and CDR2 sequences are MNHEY and SVGEGT. This CDR3 spans 14 amino acids. As DNA, the CDR3 is TGTGCCGGCAGTTCCCTAGTGAGGGTGGCTGAAGCTTTCTTT. Its translation is CAGSSLVRVAEAFF.

At least ten counts were recorded for this clonotype. The rearrangement uses TRBV7-2 and TRBJ2-3; TRBD2 matches 8 bases. V dropped 5 bases and J dropped 5; count of bases not matched to a gene: 12. The CDR3 covers 16 residues. The germline CDR1 and CDR2 sequences are SGHTA and FQGNSA. The CDR3 bases are TGTGCCAGCAGCACCGGCGGGGGGCCGGGCGGAGATACGCAGTATTTT. Translating gives CASSTGGGPGGDTQYF. Based on the CDR3 plus reference TRBV7-2 and TRBJ2-3, the full variable domain is GAGVSQSPSNKVTEKGKDVELRCDPISGHTALYWYRQSLGQGLEFLIYFQGNSAPDKSGLPSDRFSAERTGGSVSTLTIQRTQQEDSAVYLCASSTGGGPGGDTQYFGPGTRLTVL.

Ten or more counts support this clonotype. The gene calls are TRBV7-2 and TRBJ2-1; D may correspond to TRBD1 or TRBD2 (6 bases each). Germline V gene lookup returns CDR1 SGHTA and CDR2 FQGNSA. The CDR3 has 16 amino acids. V lost 6 bases to trimming and J lost 5 bases, with 20 bases between them. CDR3 protein: CASRPAGQRANNEQFF. The DNA of the CDR3 is TGTGCCAGCAGACCAGCTGGACAGCGGGCGAACAATGAGCAGTTCTTC.

The genes are TRBV5-1 and TRBJ2-1, with D unresolved. V was shortened by 4 bases and J by 0 bases, with 5 bases between the two germline ends. The CDR3 totals 13 residues. Germline V lookup: CDR1 SGHRS, CDR2 YFSETQ. The CDR3 spells CASSRLSYNEQFF. As DNA, the CDR3 is TGCGCCAGCAGCAGACTCTCCTACAATGAGCAGTTCTTC.

This clonotype was picked up many times. The chain carries TRBV11-2 and TRBJ2-7; the D gene could be TRBD1 or TRBD2 (5 bases each). V was clipped by 1 base and J by 6 bases, with 13 bases between them. CDR1 is SGHAT, CDR2 FQNNGV, per germline. The CDR3 is made up of 14 amino acids. The CDR3 region is CASSLVGTGSEQYF. Written as DNA, the CDR3 is TGTGCCAGCAGCTTAGTGGGGACGGGAAGCGAGCAGTACTTC. Combining the CDR3 with reference TRBV11-2 and TRBJ2-7 gives the whole variable domain EAGVAQSPRYKIIEKRQSVAFWCNPISGHATLYWYQQILGQGPKLLIQFQNNGVVDDSQLPKDRFSAERLKGVDSTLKIQPAKLEDSAVYLCASSLVGTGSEQYFGPGTRLTVT.